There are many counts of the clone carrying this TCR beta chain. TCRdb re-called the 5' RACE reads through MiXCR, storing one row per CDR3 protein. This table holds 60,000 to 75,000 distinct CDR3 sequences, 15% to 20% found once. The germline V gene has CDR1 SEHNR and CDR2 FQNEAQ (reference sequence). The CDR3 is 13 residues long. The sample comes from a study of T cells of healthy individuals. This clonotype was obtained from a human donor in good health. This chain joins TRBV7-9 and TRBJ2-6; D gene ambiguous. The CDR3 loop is CVPQHSGANVLTF. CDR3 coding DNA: TGTGTGCCCCAGCACTCTGGGGCCAACGTCCTGACTTTC.